These T cell receptor beta chains were read from a single sample in a study of Graves' ophthalmopathy and Graves' hyperthyroidism. In TCRdb, the multiplex PCR reads were re-called with MiXCR into one record per CDR3 protein. The sample has 450,000 to 600,000 distinct CDR3 sequences, roughly 39% seen once; the top ten hold about 4.2%. The sample taken for sequencing was peripheral blood or thyroid tissue (not recorded which). These receptors were taken from an adult man with Graves' hyperthyroidism. The CDR3 runs from the conserved cysteine through the conserved F or W. D genes are given only for firm matches. Clone size is not always given. Where it is, it says once, few, many or a class for expanded clones.

j_call: TRBJ1-1
d_call: .
v_call: TRBV20-1
clone_size: .
cdr3_aa: CSAPSGPGVKNTEAFF
cdr3_nt: TGCAGTGCTCCCTCGGGTCCAGGGGTAAAGAACACTGAAGCTTTCTTT

j_call: TRBJ1-1
d_call: .
v_call: TRBV20-1
clone_size: many
cdr3_aa: CSARPDWRPLNTEAFF
cdr3_nt: TGCAGTGCTAGGCCTGACTGGAGACCTTTGAACACTGAAGCTTTCTTT

j_call: TRBJ2-7
d_call: TRBD1
v_call: TRBV2
clone_size: few
cdr3_aa: CASSGQGIDEQYF
cdr3_nt: TGTGCCAGCAGCGGACAGGGTATCGACGAGCAGTACTTC

j_call: TRBJ1-5
d_call: TRBD1
v_call: TRBV12-3/TRBV12-4
clone_size: .
cdr3_aa: CASSTGGRQPQHF
cdr3_nt: TGTGCCAGCTCAACAGGGGGCAGGCAGCCCCAGCATTTT

j_call: TRBJ2-5
d_call: TRBD1
v_call: TRBV20-1
clone_size: many
cdr3_aa: CSATPLGQGSRETQYF
cdr3_nt: TGCAGTGCCACCCCCCTGGGACAGGGGTCGAGGGAGACCCAGTACTTC

j_call: TRBJ1-2
d_call: .
v_call: TRBV29-1
clone_size: once
cdr3_aa: CRGVSYGYTF
cdr3_nt: TGCAGGGGAGTGAGCTATGGCTACACCTTC

j_call: TRBJ2-2
d_call: .
v_call: TRBV10-3
clone_size: .
cdr3_aa: CASSSAIQGFSGELFF
cdr3_nt: TGTGCCAGCAGTAGCGCGATACAGGGTTTCTCCGGGGAGCTGTTTTTT

j_call: TRBJ1-1
d_call: .
v_call: TRBV29-1
clone_size: many
cdr3_aa: CSVVSQAGNTEAFF
cdr3_nt: TGCAGCGTTGTGAGTCAGGCTGGTAACACTGAAGCTTTCTTT

j_call: TRBJ1-1
d_call: TRBD1
v_call: TRBV28
clone_size: .
cdr3_aa: CASSSGTGQGNTEAFF
cdr3_nt: TGTGCCAGCAGCTCCGGGACAGGGCAAGGGAACACTGAAGCTTTCTTT

j_call: TRBJ2-5
d_call: TRBD2
v_call: TRBV7-2
clone_size: .
cdr3_aa: CASSLLDPGGETQYF
cdr3_nt: TGTGCCAGCAGCTTACTCGACCCGGGGGGAGAGACCCAGTACTTC

j_call: TRBJ2-7
d_call: TRBD2
v_call: TRBV24-1
clone_size: many
cdr3_aa: CATSDSGTSLYEQYF
cdr3_nt: TGTGCCACCAGTGATTCCGGGACTAGCCTCTACGAGCAGTACTTC

j_call: TRBJ2-7
d_call: TRBD2
v_call: TRBV7-9
clone_size: .
cdr3_aa: CASSWTTSGRDYEQYF
cdr3_nt: TGTGCCAGCAGCTGGACGACTAGCGGGAGGGACTACGAGCAGTACTTC

j_call: TRBJ2-5
d_call: TRBD2
v_call: TRBV5-4
clone_size: .
cdr3_aa: CASSAGTSGSQETQYF
cdr3_nt: TGTGCCAGCAGCGCGGGGACTAGCGGGAGCCAAGAGACCCAGTACTTC

j_call: TRBJ2-5
d_call: TRBD2
v_call: TRBV2
clone_size: few
cdr3_aa: CASSELAGGPGETQYF
cdr3_nt: TGTGCCAGCAGTGAATTAGCGGGGGGGCCGGGAGAGACCCAGTACTTC

j_call: TRBJ2-5
d_call: .
v_call: TRBV2
clone_size: .
cdr3_aa: CASSERTDQETQYF
cdr3_nt: TGTGCCAGCAGTGAGAGGACAGACCAAGAGACCCAGTACTTC

j_call: TRBJ2-7
d_call: .
v_call: TRBV27
clone_size: few
cdr3_aa: CASSFTRAGTYEQYF
cdr3_nt: TGTGCCAGCAGTTTTACCCGGGCGGGAACCTACGAGCAGTACTTC

j_call: TRBJ2-1
d_call: .
v_call: TRBV7-2
clone_size: .
cdr3_aa: CASSYDQGRGQFF
cdr3_nt: TGTGCCAGCAGCTACGACCAGGGGCGCGGGCAGTTCTTC

j_call: TRBJ2-7
d_call: TRBD2
v_call: TRBV7-9
clone_size: .
cdr3_aa: CASSPRDYRISYEQYF
cdr3_nt: TGTGCCAGCAGCCCCCGGGACTACCGTATTTCCTACGAGCAGTACTTC

j_call: TRBJ2-6
d_call: .
v_call: TRBV7-2
clone_size: .
cdr3_aa: CASSLALRGRDTEAF
cdr3_nt: TGTGCCAGCAGCTTAGCGCTTAGGGGGAGGGACACTGAAGCTTTC

j_call: TRBJ2-3
d_call: .
v_call: TRBV7-3
clone_size: few
cdr3_aa: CASSWGVTDTQYF
cdr3_nt: TGTGCCAGCAGCTGGGGCGTCACAGATACGCAGTATTTT

j_call: TRBJ1-5
d_call: TRBD1
v_call: TRBV12-3/TRBV12-4
clone_size: many
cdr3_aa: CASSPTGGNQPQHF
cdr3_nt: TGTGCCAGCAGTCCGACAGGGGGGAATCAGCCCCAGCATTTT

j_call: TRBJ2-7
d_call: TRBD2
v_call: TRBV13
clone_size: many
cdr3_aa: CASSIPGGVEQYF
cdr3_nt: TGTGCCAGCAGTATTCCGGGGGGAGTCGAGCAGTACTTC

j_call: TRBJ2-2
d_call: TRBD1
v_call: TRBV28
clone_size: .
cdr3_aa: CATDRGNTGELFF
cdr3_nt: TGTGCCACTGACAGGGGGAACACCGGGGAGCTGTTTTTT

j_call: TRBJ2-7
d_call: .
v_call: TRBV19
clone_size: .
cdr3_aa: CASRTGGGYEQYF
cdr3_nt: TGTGCCAGTAGAACGGGGGGCGGGTACGAGCAGTACTTC

j_call: TRBJ2-7
d_call: .
v_call: TRBV5-1
clone_size: many
cdr3_aa: CASSLRRSYEQYF
cdr3_nt: TGCGCCAGCAGCTTGCGAAGATCCTACGAGCAGTACTTC

j_call: TRBJ1-1
d_call: .
v_call: TRBV7-9
clone_size: many
cdr3_aa: CASSWPAGGTVNTEAFF
cdr3_nt: TGTGCCAGCAGCTGGCCTGCTGGAGGGACCGTGAACACTGAAGCTTTCTTT

j_call: TRBJ1-2
d_call: TRBD1
v_call: TRBV19
clone_size: many
cdr3_aa: CATGQESYGYTF
cdr3_nt: TGTGCCACCGGACAGGAAAGCTATGGCTACACCTTC

j_call: TRBJ1-5
d_call: .
v_call: TRBV10-3
clone_size: few
cdr3_aa: CAISENRDGGQPQHF
cdr3_nt: TGTGCCATCAGTGAGAACAGGGATGGTGGTCAGCCCCAGCATTTT

j_call: TRBJ2-3
d_call: TRBD1
v_call: TRBV11-3
clone_size: .
cdr3_aa: CASSLERTGADTQYF
cdr3_nt: TGTGCCAGCAGCTTAGAACGGACAGGGGCAGATACGCAGTATTTT

j_call: TRBJ2-7
d_call: TRBD1
v_call: TRBV5-1
clone_size: many
cdr3_aa: CASSLAPSGTGLDEQYF
cdr3_nt: TGCGCCAGCAGCTTGGCTCCCTCAGGGACAGGGTTGGACGAGCAGTACTTC

j_call: TRBJ1-1
d_call: .
v_call: TRBV29-1
clone_size: .
cdr3_aa: CSAGALGRNTEAFF
cdr3_nt: TGCAGTGCTGGAGCGCTCGGGAGGAACACTGAAGCTTTCTTT

j_call: TRBJ2-7
d_call: .
v_call: TRBV28
clone_size: few
cdr3_aa: CASSLTQPTSYEQYF
cdr3_nt: TGTGCCAGCAGTTTAACACAGCCCACCTCCTACGAGCAGTACTTC

j_call: TRBJ1-6
d_call: TRBD1
v_call: TRBV10-3
clone_size: .
cdr3_aa: CAISTTGGRGSSYNSPLHF
cdr3_nt: TGTGCCATCAGTACGACAGGGGGAAGGGGGAGCTCCTATAATTCACCCCTCCACTTT

j_call: TRBJ2-7
d_call: .
v_call: TRBV5-6
clone_size: .
cdr3_aa: CASSIGHNYEQHF
cdr3_nt: TGTGCCAGCAGCATCGGACACAACTACGAGCAGCACTTC

j_call: TRBJ1-1
d_call: .
v_call: TRBV5-1
clone_size: few
cdr3_aa: CASSPTSGTVNTEAFF
cdr3_nt: TGCGCCAGCAGCCCGACTAGCGGGACCGTGAACACTGAAGCTTTCTTT

j_call: TRBJ1-2
d_call: .
v_call: TRBV10-2
clone_size: many
cdr3_aa: CASKGGENYGYTF
cdr3_nt: TGCGCCAGCAAAGGGGGAGAGAACTATGGCTACACCTTC

j_call: TRBJ1-1
d_call: .
v_call: TRBV6-5
clone_size: many
cdr3_aa: CASSYSGGHEAFF
cdr3_nt: TGTGCCAGCAGTTACTCGGGGGGACATGAAGCTTTCTTT